The 8 T cell receptor beta chains presented below share a single source sample, sequenced in a study of response to subunit inactivated influenza vaccine. TCRdb fed the RT-PCR reads into MiXCR, producing one record per CDR3 protein. The profile covers 450,000 to 700,000 distinct CDR3 sequences, with 11% to 15% appearing a single time and roughly 11% taken by the ten largest. Here the sequenced sample was PBMCs from blood, taken less than 13 days after vaccination. Receptors originate from a man in his fifties or sixties who received an inactivated influenza vaccine.

In its sample, this clonotype was seen many times. This chain connects TRBV20-1 to TRBJ2-1, with TRBD1 as a possible D gene (5 bases). CDR3 length: 10 amino acids. Germline-derived CDR1 and CDR2 are DFQATT and SNEGSKA (reference sequence). The CDR3 coding sequence is TGCAGCCAGGGTATAGATGAGCAGTTCTTC. Its translation: CSQGIDEQFF.

The chain couples TRBV7-6 to TRBJ2-5; 8 nucleotides align to TRBD2. The CDR3 spans 16 residues. Trimming at V came to 5 bases and at J to 2 bases, leaving 10 bases not matched to a gene. From germline, CDR1 is SGHVS and CDR2 FNYEAQ. The CDR3 loop is CASSPSTSAVQETQYF. The CDR3 bases are TGTGCCAGCAGCCCCTCGACTAGCGCGGTGCAAGAGACCCAGTACTTC.

In this sample, this clonotype turned up many times. The chain has TRBV4-3 and TRBJ2-1; TRBD2 matches at 15 bases. This CDR3 has 18 amino acids. Germline V gene data show CDR1 as LGHNA and CDR2 as YSLEER. The trim removed 4 bases at V and 4 bases at J, leaving 8 bases unmatched. CDR3 in amino acids: CASSPRTSGGGLYNEQFF. In DNA, the CDR3 is TGCGCCAGCAGCCCTAGGACTAGCGGGGGGGGGTTATACAATGAGCAGTTCTTC.

This clonotype has just a few counts. The chain couples TRBV10-3 to TRBJ2-5; 7 bases are shared with TRBD1. This CDR3 contains 12 residues. V was clipped by 8 bases and J by 1 base; unmatched bases: 1. Germline CDR1 reads ENHRY; CDR2 reads SYGVKD. The CDR3 sequence: CAIGQVQETQYF. In DNA form, the CDR3 reads TGTGCCATCGGACAGGTCCAAGAGACCCAGTACTTC.

This clonotype was seen a few times. J is TRBJ2-3 and V is TRBV7-2, with D uncertain. V shed 1 base and J shed 3 bases, with 5 bases lying between them. Germline V gene lookup returns CDR1 SGHTA and CDR2 FQGNSA. CDR3 length equals 13 residues. CDR3: CASSLDWTDTQYF. The CDR3 DNA follows: TGTGCCAGCAGCTTAGACTGGACAGATACGCAGTATTTT.

The chain employs TRBV2 and TRBJ1-2; no definite D call. This CDR3 is built from 14 residues. Trimming removed 5 bases from V and 4 bases from J, with 14 bases in between. CDR1 and CDR2 from the germline V gene are SNHLY and FYNNEI. CDR3 residues: CASSRVGSSYGYTF. The CDR3 coding sequence is TGTGCCAGCAGTCGCGTCGGGAGTAGCTATGGCTACACCTTC.

The chain has TRBV10-1 and TRBJ2-7, with D tentatively TRBD2 (6 bases). The CDR3 consists of 15 residues. Trimming left V 3 bases short and J 0 bases short, with 12 bases between. Germline CDR1 and CDR2: WNHNN and SYGVQD (reference sequence). This chain's CDR3 is CASSDPNGGSYEQYF. The CDR3 bases are TGCGCCAGCAGTGACCCTAACGGGGGCTCCTACGAGCAGTACTTC.

In this sample, this clonotype turned up many times. This rearrangement joins TRBV7-6 to TRBJ2-1, with D unresolved. CDR1 is SGHVS, CDR2 FNYEAQ, per germline. V lost 4 bases and J lost 8, with 9 bases in between. The CDR3 contains 12 residues. The CDR3 nucleotides are TGTGCCAGCAGCTATCGAAGGGATGAGCAGTTCTTC. Translation gives CASSYRRDEQFF.